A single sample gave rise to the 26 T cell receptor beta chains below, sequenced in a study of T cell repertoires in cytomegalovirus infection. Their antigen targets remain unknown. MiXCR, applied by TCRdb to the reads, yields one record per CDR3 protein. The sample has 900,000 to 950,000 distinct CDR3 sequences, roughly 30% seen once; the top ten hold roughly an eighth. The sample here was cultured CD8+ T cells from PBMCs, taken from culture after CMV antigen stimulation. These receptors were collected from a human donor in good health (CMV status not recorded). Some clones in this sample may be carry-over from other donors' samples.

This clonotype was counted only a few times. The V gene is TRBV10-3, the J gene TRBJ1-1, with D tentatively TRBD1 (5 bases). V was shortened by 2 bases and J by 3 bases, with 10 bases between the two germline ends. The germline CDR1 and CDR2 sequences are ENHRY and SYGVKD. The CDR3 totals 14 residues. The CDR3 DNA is TGTGCCATCAGTGAGGGCAGGGTAGACACTGAAGCTTTCTTT. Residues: CAISEGRVDTEAFF.

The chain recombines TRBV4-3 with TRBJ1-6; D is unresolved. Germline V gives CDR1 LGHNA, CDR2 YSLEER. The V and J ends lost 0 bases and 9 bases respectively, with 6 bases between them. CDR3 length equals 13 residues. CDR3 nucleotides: TGCGCCAGCAGCCAAGATACGAGTTCACCCCTCCACTTT. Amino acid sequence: CASSQDTSSPLHF.

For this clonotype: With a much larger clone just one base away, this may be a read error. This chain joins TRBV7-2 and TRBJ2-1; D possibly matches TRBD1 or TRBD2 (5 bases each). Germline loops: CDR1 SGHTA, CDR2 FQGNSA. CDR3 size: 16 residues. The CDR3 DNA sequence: TGTGCCAGCACCGACATTCCAGGGAGCTCCTACAATAAGCAGTTCTTC. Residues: CASTDIPGSSYNKQFF.

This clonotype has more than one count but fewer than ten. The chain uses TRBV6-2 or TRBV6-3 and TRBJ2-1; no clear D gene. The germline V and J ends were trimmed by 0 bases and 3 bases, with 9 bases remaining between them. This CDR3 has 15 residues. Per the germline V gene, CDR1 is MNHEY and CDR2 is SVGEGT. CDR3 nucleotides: TGTGCCAGCAGTTACTCGGACGGCCTCTACAATGAGCAGTTCTTC. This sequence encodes CASSYSDGLYNEQFF.

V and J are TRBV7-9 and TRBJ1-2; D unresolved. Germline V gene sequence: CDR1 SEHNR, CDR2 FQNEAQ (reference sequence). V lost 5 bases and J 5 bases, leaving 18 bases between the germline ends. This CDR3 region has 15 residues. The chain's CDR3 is CASSPSTTSGYGYTF. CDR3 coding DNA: TGTGCCAGCAGCCCTTCCACTACCTCGGGGTATGGCTACACCTTC.

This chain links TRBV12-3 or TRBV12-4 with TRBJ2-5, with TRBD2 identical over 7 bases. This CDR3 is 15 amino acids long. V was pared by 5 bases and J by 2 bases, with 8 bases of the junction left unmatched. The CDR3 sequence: CASSTPGGGQETQYF. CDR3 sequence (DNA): TGTGCCAGCAGTACTCCAGGCGGGGGTCAAGAGACCCAGTACTTC.

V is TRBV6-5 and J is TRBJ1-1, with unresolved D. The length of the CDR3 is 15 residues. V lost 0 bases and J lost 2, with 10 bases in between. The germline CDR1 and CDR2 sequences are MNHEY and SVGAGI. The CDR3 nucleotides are TGTGCCAGCAGTTACTCGTCGGACGTTAACACTGAAGCTTTCTTT. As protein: CASSYSSDVNTEAFF.

CDR3 loop: CASTWDRTPYNEQFF. The CDR3 region has the DNA TGTGCCAGTACCTGGGACAGGACTCCCTACAATGAGCAGTTCTTC. The rearrangement links TRBV19 to TRBJ2-1; 8 bases fit TRBD1. The V and J ends lost 7 bases and 2 bases, in that order; junction bases with no gene match: 7. This CDR3 spans 15 amino acids. Per the germline V gene, CDR1 is LNHDA and CDR2 is SQIVND (reference sequence).

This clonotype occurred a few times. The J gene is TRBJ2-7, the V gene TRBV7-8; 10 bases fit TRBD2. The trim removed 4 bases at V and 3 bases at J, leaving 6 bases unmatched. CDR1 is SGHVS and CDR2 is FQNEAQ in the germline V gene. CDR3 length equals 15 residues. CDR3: CASSSVSGGNYEQYF. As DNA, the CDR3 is TGTGCCAGCAGCTCTGTTAGCGGGGGGAACTACGAGCAGTACTTC.

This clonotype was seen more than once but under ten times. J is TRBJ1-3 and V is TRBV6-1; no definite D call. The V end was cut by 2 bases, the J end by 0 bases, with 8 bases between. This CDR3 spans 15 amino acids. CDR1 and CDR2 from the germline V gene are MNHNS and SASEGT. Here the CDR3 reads CASSEFGSSGNTIYF. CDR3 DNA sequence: TGTGCCAGCAGTGAATTTGGATCCTCTGGAAACACCATATATTTT.

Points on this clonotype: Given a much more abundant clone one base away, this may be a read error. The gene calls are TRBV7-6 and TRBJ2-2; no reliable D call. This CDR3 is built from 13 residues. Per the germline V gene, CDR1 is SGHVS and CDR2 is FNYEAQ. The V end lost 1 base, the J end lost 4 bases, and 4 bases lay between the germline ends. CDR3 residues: CASSLDLTGELFF. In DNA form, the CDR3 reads TGTGCCAGCAGCTTAGACCTCACCGGGGAGCTGTTTTTT.

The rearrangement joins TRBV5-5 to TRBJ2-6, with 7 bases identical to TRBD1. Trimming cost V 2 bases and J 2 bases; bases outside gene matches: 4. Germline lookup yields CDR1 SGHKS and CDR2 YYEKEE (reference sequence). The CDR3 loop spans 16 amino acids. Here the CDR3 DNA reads TGTGCCAGCAGCTTTCCCCAGGGGGCTGGGGCCAACGTCCTGACTTTC. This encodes CASSFPQGAGANVLTF.

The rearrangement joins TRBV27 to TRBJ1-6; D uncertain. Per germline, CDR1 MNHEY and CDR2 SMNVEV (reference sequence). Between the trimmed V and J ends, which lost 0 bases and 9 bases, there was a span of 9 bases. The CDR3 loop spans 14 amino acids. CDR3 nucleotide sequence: TGTGCCAGCAGTTTATCTGGATTCAGTTCACCCCTCCACTTT. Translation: CASSLSGFSSPLHF.

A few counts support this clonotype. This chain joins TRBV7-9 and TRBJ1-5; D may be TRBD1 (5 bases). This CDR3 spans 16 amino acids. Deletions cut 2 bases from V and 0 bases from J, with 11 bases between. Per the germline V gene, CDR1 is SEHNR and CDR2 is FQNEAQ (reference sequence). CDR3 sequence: CASSLTRRGSNQPQHF. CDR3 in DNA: TGTGCCAGCAGCTTAACCCGGAGGGGTAGCAATCAGCCCCAGCATTTT.

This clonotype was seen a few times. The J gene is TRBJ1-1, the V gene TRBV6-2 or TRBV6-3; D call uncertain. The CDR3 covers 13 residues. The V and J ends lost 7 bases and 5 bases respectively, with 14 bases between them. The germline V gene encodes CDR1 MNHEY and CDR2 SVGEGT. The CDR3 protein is CASTSRGRTEAFF. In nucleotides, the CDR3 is TGTGCCAGCACGAGTCGGGGTAGGACTGAAGCTTTCTTT.

This CDR3 reads CAISESGTGYYEQFF. In DNA form, the CDR3 reads TGTGCCATCAGTGAGTCGGGGACAGGGTACTATGAGCAGTTCTTC. The genes are TRBV10-3 and TRBJ2-1; 9 nucleotides match TRBD1. Looked up from germline, CDR1 is ENHRY and CDR2 is SYGVKD. The CDR3 spans 15 residues. Trimming took 0 bases from V and 8 from J; bases not matched to a gene: 5.

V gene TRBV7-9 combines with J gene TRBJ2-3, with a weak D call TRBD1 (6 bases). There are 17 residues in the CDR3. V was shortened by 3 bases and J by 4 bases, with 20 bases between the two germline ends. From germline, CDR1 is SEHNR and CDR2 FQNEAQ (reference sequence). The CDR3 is CASSFPLLAGAPDTQYF. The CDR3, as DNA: TGTGCCAGCAGCTTCCCTCTACTGGCAGGGGCTCCAGATACGCAGTATTTT. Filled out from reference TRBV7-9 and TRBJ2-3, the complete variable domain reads DTGVSQNPRHKITKRGQNVTFRCDPISEHNRLYWYRQTLGQGPEFLTYFQNEAQLEKSRLLSDRFSAERPKGSFSTLEIQRTEQGDSAMYLCASSFPLLAGAPDTQYFGPGTRLTVL.

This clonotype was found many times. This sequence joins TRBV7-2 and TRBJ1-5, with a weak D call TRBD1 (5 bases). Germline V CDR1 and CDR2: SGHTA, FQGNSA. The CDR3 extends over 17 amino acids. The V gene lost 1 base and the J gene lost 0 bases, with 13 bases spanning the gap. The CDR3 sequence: CASSLVPGRYSNQPQHF. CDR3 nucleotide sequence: TGTGCCAGCAGCTTAGTCCCAGGGCGGTATAGCAATCAGCCCCAGCATTTT.

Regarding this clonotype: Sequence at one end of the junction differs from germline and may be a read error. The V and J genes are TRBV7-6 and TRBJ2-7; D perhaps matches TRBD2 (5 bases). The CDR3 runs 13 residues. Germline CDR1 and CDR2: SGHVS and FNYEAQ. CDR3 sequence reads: CASSLGSFYEQYF. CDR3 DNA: TGTGCTAGCAGCTTGGGGAGCTTTTACGAGCAGTACTTC.

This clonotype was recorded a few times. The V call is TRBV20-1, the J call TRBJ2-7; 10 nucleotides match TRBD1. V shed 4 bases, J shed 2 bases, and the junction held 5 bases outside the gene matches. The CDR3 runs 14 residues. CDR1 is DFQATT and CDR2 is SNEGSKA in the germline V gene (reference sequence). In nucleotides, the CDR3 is TGCAGTGCTACGGACAGGGGGATTACCTACGAGCAGTACTTC. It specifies CSATDRGITYEQYF.

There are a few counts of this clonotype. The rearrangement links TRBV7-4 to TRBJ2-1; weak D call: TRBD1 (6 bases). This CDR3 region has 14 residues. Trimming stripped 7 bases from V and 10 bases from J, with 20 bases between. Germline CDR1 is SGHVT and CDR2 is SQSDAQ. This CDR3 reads CASNKIQGPYEQFF. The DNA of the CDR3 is TGTGCCAGCAACAAAATACAGGGACCCTACGAGCAGTTCTTC.

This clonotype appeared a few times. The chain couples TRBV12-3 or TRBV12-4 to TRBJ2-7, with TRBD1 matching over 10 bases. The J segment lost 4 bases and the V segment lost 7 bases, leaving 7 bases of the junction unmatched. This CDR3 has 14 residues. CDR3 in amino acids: CASNDRGPQYEQYV. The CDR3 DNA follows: TGTGCCAGCAACGACAGGGGGCCGCAATACGAGCAGTACGTC.

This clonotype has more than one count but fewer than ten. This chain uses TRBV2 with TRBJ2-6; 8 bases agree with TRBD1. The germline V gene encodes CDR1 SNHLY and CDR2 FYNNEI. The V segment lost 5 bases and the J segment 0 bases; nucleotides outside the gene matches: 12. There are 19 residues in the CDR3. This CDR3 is CASSLREGQGYSGANVLTF. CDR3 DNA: TGTGCCAGCAGTCTGAGGGAAGGACAGGGTTACTCTGGGGCCAACGTCCTGACTTTC.

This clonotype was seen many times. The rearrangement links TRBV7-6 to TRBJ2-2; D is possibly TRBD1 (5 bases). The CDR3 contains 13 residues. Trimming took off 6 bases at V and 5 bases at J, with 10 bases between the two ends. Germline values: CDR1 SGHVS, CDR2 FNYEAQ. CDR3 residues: CASSDSGTGELFF. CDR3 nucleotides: TGTGCCAGCAGTGACAGTGGTACCGGGGAGCTGTTTTTT.

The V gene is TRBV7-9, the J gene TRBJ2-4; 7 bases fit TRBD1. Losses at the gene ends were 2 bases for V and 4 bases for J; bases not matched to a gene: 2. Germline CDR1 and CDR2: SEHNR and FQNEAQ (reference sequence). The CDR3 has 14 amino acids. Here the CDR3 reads CASSLPDRKNIQYF. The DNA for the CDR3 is TGTGCCAGCAGCTTACCGGACAGGAAAAACATTCAGTACTTC.

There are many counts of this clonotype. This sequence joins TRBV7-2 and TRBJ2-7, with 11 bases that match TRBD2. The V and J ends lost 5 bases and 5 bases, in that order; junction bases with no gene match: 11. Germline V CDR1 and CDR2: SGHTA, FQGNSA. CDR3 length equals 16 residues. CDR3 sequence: CASSKTLAGGLHEQYF. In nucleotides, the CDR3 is TGTGCCAGCAGCAAAACGTTAGCGGGGGGGCTCCACGAGCAGTACTTC. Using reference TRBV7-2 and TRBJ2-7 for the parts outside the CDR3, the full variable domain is GAGVSQSPSNKVTEKGKDVELRCDPISGHTALYWYRQSLGQGLEFLIYFQGNSAPDKSGLPSDRFSAERTGGSVSTLTIQRTQQEDSAVYLCASSKTLAGGLHEQYFGPGTRLTVT.